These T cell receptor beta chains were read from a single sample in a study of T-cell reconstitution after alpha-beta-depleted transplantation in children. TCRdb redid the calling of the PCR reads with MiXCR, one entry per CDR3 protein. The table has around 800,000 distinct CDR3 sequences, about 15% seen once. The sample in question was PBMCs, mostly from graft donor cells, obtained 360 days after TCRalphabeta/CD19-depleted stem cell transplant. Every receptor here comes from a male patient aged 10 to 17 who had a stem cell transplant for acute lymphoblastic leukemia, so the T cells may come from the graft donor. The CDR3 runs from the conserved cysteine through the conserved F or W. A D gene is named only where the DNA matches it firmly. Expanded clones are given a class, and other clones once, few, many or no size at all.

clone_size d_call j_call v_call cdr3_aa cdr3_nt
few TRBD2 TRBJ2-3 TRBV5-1 CASSSSSGSLTSTDTQYF TGCGCCAGCAGCTCATCTAGCGGGAGCCTTACTAGCACAGATACGCAGTATTTT
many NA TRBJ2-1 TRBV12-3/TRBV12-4 CASSFSSEQFF TGTGCCAGCAGTTTTTCTAGTGAGCAGTTCTTC
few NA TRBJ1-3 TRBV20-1 CSARGQGGNTIYF TGCAGTGCTAGAGGGCAGGGGGGAAACACCATATATTTT
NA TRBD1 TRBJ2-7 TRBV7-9 CASSSPDRLAYEQYF TGTGCCAGCAGCTCCCCGGACAGGTTAGCCTACGAGCAGTACTTC
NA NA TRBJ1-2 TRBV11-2 CASRKGAAYGYTF TGTGCCAGCAGAAAAGGGGCGGCCTATGGCTACACCTTC
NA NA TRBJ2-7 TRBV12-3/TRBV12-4 CASRTTGRNSYEQYF TGTGCCAGCAGAACCACGGGACGGAATTCCTACGAGCAGTACTTC
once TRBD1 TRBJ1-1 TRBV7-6 CASSLGSGQIHTEAFF TGTGCCAGCAGCTTAGGTTCGGGACAGATACACACTGAAGCTTTCTTT
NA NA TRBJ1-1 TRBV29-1 CSVEGLGDTEAFF TGCAGCGTTGAAGGATTAGGGGACACTGAAGCTTTCTTT
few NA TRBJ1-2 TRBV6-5 CASSYSRGGNYGYTF TGTGCCAGCAGTTACTCGAGGGGGGGGAACTATGGCTACACCTTC
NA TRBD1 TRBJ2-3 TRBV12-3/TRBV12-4 CASSQGQIITDTQYF TGTGCCAGCAGCCAGGGACAGATCATCACAGATACGCAGTATTTT
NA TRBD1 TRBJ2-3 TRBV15 CATSRRDRDTDTQYF TGTGCCACCAGCCGCCGGGACAGGGACACAGATACGCAGTATTTT
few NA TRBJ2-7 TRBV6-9 CADGQHSYEQYF TGTGCCGATGGACAGCACTCCTACGAGCAGTACTTC
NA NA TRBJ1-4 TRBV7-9 CASSFGRQINEKLFF TGTGCCAGCAGCTTTGGTCGCCAGATAAATGAAAAACTGTTTTTT
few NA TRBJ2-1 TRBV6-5 CASSYYLGEQFF TGTGCCAGCAGTTACTACCTGGGCGAGCAGTTCTTC
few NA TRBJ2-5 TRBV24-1 CATSDSEVEWETQYF TGTGCCACCAGTGACTCCGAGGTGGAGTGGGAGACCCAGTACTTC
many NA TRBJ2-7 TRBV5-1 CASSSNSYEQYF TGCGCCAGCAGCTCCAACTCCTACGAGCAGTACTTC
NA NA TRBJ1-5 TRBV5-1 CASSLWAASNQPQHF TGCGCCAGCAGCTTGTGGGCCGCAAGCAATCAGCCCCAGCATTTT
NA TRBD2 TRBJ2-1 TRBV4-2 CASSQLLAGLRYNEQFF TGTGCCAGCAGCCAGCTCCTAGCGGGACTTAGGTACAATGAGCAGTTCTTC
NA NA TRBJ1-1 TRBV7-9 CASSLVVGPGTEAFF TGTGCCAGCAGCTTAGTAGTGGGTCCGGGCACTGAAGCTTTCTTT
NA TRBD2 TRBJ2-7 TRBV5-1 CASSSLGKTSGLSYEQYF TGCGCCAGCAGCTCACTCGGAAAGACTAGCGGGCTATCCTACGAGCAGTACTTC
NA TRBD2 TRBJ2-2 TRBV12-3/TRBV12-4 CASSSPATSGNTGELFF TGTGCCAGCAGTTCCCCGGCGACTAGCGGGAATACCGGGGAGCTGTTTTTT
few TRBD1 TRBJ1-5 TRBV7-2 CASSPDGDGTGGRFQPQHF TGTGCCAGCAGCCCCGATGGGGACGGGACAGGGGGTCGTTTTCAGCCCCAGCATTTT
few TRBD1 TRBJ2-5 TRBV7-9 CASSSRDRVWETQYF TGTGCCAGCAGCTCCCGGGACAGGGTTTGGGAGACCCAGTACTTC
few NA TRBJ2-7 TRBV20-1 CSATAGFEQYF TGCAGTGCAACAGCAGGGTTCGAGCAGTACTTC
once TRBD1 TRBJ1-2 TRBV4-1 CASSQDQGAGRGYTF TGCGCCAGCAGCCAAGATCAGGGGGCAGGACGGGGCTACACCTTC
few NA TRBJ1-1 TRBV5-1 CASSLTRGETTEAFF TGCGCCAGCAGCTTGACCCGGGGGGAAACCACTGAAGCTTTCTTT
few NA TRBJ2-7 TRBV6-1 CASSDNIPTSYEQYF TGTGCCAGCAGTGACAACATCCCCACCTCCTACGAGCAGTACTTC
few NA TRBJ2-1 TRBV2 CASRGVGDFGNEQFF TGTGCCAGCAGGGGGGTAGGGGACTTCGGAAATGAGCAGTTCTTC
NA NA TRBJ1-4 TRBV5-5 CASSLSGHATNEKLFF TGTGCCAGCAGCTTGTCAGGCCATGCAACTAATGAAAAACTGTTTTTT
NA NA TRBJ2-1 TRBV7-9 CASSLASGIHYNEQFF TGTGCCAGCAGCTTAGCATCAGGGATACATTACAATGAGCAGTTCTTC
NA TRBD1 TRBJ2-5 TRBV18 CASTPTGTIQETQYF TGTGCCAGCACGCCGACAGGGACAATTCAAGAGACCCAGTACTTC
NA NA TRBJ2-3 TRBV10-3 CAISDGGDTQYF TGTGCCATCAGTGACGGGGGAGATACGCAGTATTTT
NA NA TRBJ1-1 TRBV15 CATSRNRAAEAFF TGTGCCACCAGCAGAAACAGGGCGGCCGAAGCTTTCTTT
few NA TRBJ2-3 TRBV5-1 CASSLEGGLDTQYF TGCGCCAGCAGCTTGGAAGGGGGGCTAGATACGCAGTATTTT
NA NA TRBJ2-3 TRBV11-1 CASSPWSDTQYF TGTGCCAGCAGCCCCTGGTCGGATACGCAGTATTTT
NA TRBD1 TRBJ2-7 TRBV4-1 CASSQFLTGNEQYF TGCGCCAGCAGCCAGTTTTTGACAGGGAACGAGCAGTACTTC
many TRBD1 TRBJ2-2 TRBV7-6 CASSFPGQGAGELFF TGTGCCAGCAGCTTCCCGGGACAGGGGGCCGGGGAGCTGTTTTTT
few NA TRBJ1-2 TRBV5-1 CASSLKGPYGYTF TGCGCCAGCAGCTTGAAGGGACCATATGGCTACACCTTC
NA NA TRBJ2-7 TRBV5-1 CASSVPGLFESDGSYEQYF TGCGCCAGCAGCGTCCCGGGACTTTTCGAGTCGGACGGCTCTTACGAGCAGTACTTC
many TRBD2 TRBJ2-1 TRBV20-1 CSATTSGRPSYNEQFF TGCAGTGCTACGACTAGCGGGAGGCCCTCATACAATGAGCAGTTCTTC
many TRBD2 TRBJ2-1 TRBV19 CASSPTSGYEQFF TGTGCCAGTAGTCCGACTAGCGGGTATGAGCAGTTCTTC
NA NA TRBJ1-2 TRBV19 CASAGRTANYGYTF TGTGCCAGTGCGGGACGGACAGCTAACTATGGCTACACCTTC
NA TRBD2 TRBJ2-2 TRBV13 CASSPDTSGVTSTTGELFF TGTGCCAGCAGCCCGGATACTAGCGGGGTGACCTCGACCACCGGGGAGCTGTTTTTT
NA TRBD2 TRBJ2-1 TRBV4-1 CASSQVISGLSYNEQFF TGCGCCAGCAGCCAAGTCATTAGCGGGCTCTCCTACAATGAGCAGTTCTTC
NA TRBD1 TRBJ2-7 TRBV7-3 CASSPDRGVYEQYF TGTGCCAGCAGCCCTGACAGGGGGGTCTACGAGCAGTACTTC
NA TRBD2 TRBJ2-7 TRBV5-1 CASSPKPGTSGSVSYEQYF TGCGCCAGCAGCCCGAAGCCCGGGACTAGCGGGAGTGTTTCCTACGAGCAGTACTTC
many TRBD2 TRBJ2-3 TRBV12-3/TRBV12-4 CASRAPRTSSTDTQYF TGTGCCAGCAGAGCTCCACGGACTAGCAGCACAGATACGCAGTATTTT
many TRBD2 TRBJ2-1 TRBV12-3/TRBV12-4 CASRKGTSGRYNEQFF TGTGCCAGCAGAAAAGGGACTAGCGGGAGGTACAATGAGCAGTTCTTC
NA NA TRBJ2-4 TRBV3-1 CASSPGLHIQYF TGTGCCAGCAGCCCCGGACTCCACATTCAGTACTTC
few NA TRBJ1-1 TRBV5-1 CASSLARAGRSTEAFF TGCGCCAGCAGCTTGGCAAGGGCAGGGAGGTCCACTGAAGCTTTCTTT
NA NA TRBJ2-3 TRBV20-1 CSPVGVDTDTQYF TGCAGTCCCGTGGGAGTGGACACAGATACGCAGTATTTT
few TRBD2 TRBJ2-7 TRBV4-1 CASSQNPSGLYEQYF TGCGCCAGCAGCCAGAACCCTAGCGGGTTATACGAGCAGTACTTC
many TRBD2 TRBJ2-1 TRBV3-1 CASSQDMTGGDEQFF TGTGCCAGCAGCCAAGATATGACGGGAGGGGATGAGCAGTTCTTC
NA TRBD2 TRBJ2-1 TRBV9 CASSVPITSGGDNEQFF TGTGCCAGCAGCGTACCCATAACTAGCGGGGGCGACAATGAGCAGTTCTTC
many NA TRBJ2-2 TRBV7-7 CASSLQSTGELFF TGTGCCAGCAGCCTACAGTCTACCGGGGAGCTGTTTTTT
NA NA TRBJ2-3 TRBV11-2 CASSQDGTQYF TGTGCCAGCAGCCAAGATGGTACGCAGTATTTT
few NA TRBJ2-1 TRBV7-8 CASSLARLAPSYNEQFF TGTGCCAGCAGCTTAGCGCGCCTAGCACCCTCCTACAATGAGCAGTTCTTC
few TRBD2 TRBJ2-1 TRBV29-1 CSVEPSGSAYNEQFF TGCAGCGTTGAGCCTAGCGGGAGCGCCTACAATGAGCAGTTCTTC
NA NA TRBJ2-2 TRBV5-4 CASSLTGLASAGELFF TGTGCCAGCAGCTTGACGGGACTGGCGTCAGCCGGGGAGCTGTTTTTT
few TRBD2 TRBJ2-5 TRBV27 CATSLGGFDATQYF TGTGCCACCTCTCTGGGGGGGTTTGACGCGACCCAGTACTTC